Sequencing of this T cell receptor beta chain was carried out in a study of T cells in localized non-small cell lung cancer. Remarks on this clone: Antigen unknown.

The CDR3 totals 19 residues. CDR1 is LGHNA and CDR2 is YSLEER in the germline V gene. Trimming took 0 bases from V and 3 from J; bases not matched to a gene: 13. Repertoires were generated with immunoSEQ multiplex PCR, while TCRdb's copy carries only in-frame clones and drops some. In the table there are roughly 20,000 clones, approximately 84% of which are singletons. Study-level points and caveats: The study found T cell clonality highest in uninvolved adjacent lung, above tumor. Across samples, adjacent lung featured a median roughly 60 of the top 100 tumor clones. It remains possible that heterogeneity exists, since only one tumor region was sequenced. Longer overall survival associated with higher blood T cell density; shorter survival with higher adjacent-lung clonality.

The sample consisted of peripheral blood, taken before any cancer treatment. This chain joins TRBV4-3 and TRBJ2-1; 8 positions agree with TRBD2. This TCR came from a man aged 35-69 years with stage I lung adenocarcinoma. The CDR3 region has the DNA TGCGCCAGCAGCCAAGATTCGGCCCCGGGACTAGGCATCTACAATGAGCAGTTCTTC. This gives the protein CASSQDSAPGLGIYNEQFF.